These 2 T cell receptor beta chains came from one sample sequenced in a study of beta chain features in type 1 diabetes (dated by TCRdb to 2017 to 2018). Paper-wide results and their limitations: In all four CD4+ subsets, TCRB CDR3 length was moderately but significantly shorter in type 1 diabetes patients.

The library was generated by the immunoSEQ multiplex PCR assay. The entire isolated RNA was reverse transcribed using the High Capacity cDNA Reverse Transcription Kit, and thus expressed TCRB transcripts were sequenced. TCRdb obtained this table from immuneACCESS and retained in-frame rearrangements with V and J assigned. These tables miss some clones; where compared with another copy, unresolved V genes account for less than half of the shortfall, and the remainder is unexplained. In this sample the table shows approximately 150,000 clones, roughly 60% of which occur a single time. The top ten hold about 0.081% of the sample. These receptors' antigens are unknown. Sequences were obtained from naive CD4+ T cells from blood. The cell subset or site label, as the study defines it: true naive CD4+ T cells. These receptors were obtained from a man aged 30 to 45 with type 1 diabetes.

The rearrangement uses TRBV30 and TRBJ2-1, with D uncertain. The CDR3 extends over 12 amino acids. From germline, CDR1 is GTSNPN and CDR2 SVGIG (reference sequence). V lost 0 bases and J 6 bases, leaving 6 bases between the germline ends. Written as DNA, the CDR3 is TGTGCCTGGAGTGTAATAGGCAATGAGCAGTTCTTC. Its translation is CAWSVIGNEQFF.

J is TRBJ2-5 and V is TRBV9; no clear D. The CDR3 has 12 residues. CDR1 is SGDLS, CDR2 YYNGEE, per germline. V lost 0 bases, J lost 2 bases, and 2 bases lay in between. The CDR3 coding sequence is TGTGCCAGCAGCGTAGGTCAAGAGACCCAGTACTTC. It codes for CASSVGQETQYF. The complete variable domain, with remaining parts taken from reference TRBV9 and TRBJ2-5, reads DSGVTQTPKHLITATGQRVTLRCSPRSGDLSVYWYQQSLDQGLQFLIQYYNGEERAKGNILERFSAQQFPDLHSELNLSSLELGDSALYFCASSVGQETQYFGPGTRLLVL.